These 8 T cell receptor beta chains were all obtained from the same sample, sequenced in a study of blood T cell repertoires in COVID-19. Using immunoSEQ multiplex PCR, the repertoire was profiled, and TCRdb retains in-frame clones only, with some absent. The sample has roughly 200,000 clones; roughly 82% are singletons. Sequencing was done on a sample of PBMCs or T cells enriched from blood (not recorded which). Every receptor here comes from a man in his forties who had recovered from COVID-19.

V gene TRBV3-1 (or the pseudogene TRBV3-2) combines with J gene TRBJ1-3; D unresolved. Germline CDR1 is LGHDT and CDR2 is YNNKEL (reference sequence). The CDR3 totals 14 residues. V lost 6 bases and J 0 bases, leaving 9 bases between the germline ends. The CDR3 loop is CASSREGSGNTIYF. CDR3 DNA: TGTGCCAGCAGTCGAGAGGGCTCTGGAAACACCATATATTTT.

The V call is TRBV6-5, the J call TRBJ2-2; TRBD1 might be the D (5 bases). V lost 0 bases and J 1 base, leaving 9 bases between the germline ends. The germline V gene has CDR1 MNHEY and CDR2 SVGAGI. This CDR3 comprises 16 residues. The CDR3 DNA reads as TGTGCCAGCAGTTACTCGGGGCTAAGGAACACCGGGGAGCTGTTTTTT. Its translation is CASSYSGLRNTGELFF.

This chain links TRBV9 with TRBJ2-1; 8 nucleotides match TRBD2. V was pared by 1 base and J by 4 bases, with 19 bases of the junction left unmatched. The CDR3 contains 20 residues. CDR1 SGDLS and CDR2 YYNGEE come from the germline V gene. The CDR3 loop reads CASSVTVEEAGEHVYNEQFF. CDR3 in DNA: TGTGCCAGCAGCGTAACTGTCGAGGAAGCGGGAGAGCACGTATACAATGAGCAGTTCTTC.

CDR3 in amino acids: CASSPNGQGETQYF. CDR3 nucleotides: TGTGCCAGCTCACCGAATGGACAGGGGGAGACCCAGTACTTC. The chain joins TRBV18 to TRBJ2-5; 9 nucleotides line up with TRBD1. The V segment lost 3 bases and the J segment 5 bases; nucleotides outside the gene matches: 4. Germline CDR1 is KGHSH and CDR2 is LQKENI. The CDR3 covers 14 residues.

The rearrangement joins TRBV18 to TRBJ1-5, with 7 bases fitting TRBD1. V was pared by 3 bases and J by 5 bases, with 7 bases of the junction left unmatched. Per the germline V gene, CDR1 is KGHSH and CDR2 is LQKENI. This CDR3 has 15 residues. In DNA form, the CDR3 reads TGTGCCAGCTCACCCCGGACAGGCGGGGATCAGCCCCAGCATTTT. Protein product: CASSPRTGGDQPQHF.

J is TRBJ2-2 and V is TRBV7-2; 8 positions match TRBD2. The CDR3 is made up of 14 amino acids. After removal of 4 bases from V and 3 bases from J, the junction contained 1 base not matched to a gene. The V gene's germline CDR1 is SGHTA and CDR2 FQGNSA. CDR3 residues: CASSSGGDTGELFF. DNA for the CDR3: TGTGCCAGCAGCTCCGGGGGGGACACCGGGGAGCTGTTTTTT. Filled out from reference TRBV7-2 and TRBJ2-2, the complete variable domain reads GAGVSQSPSNKVTEKGKDVELRCDPISGHTALYWYRQSLGQGLEFLIYFQGNSAPDKSGLPSDRFSAERTGGSVSTLTIQRTQQEDSAVYLCASSSGGDTGELFFGEGSRLTVL.

CDR3 nucleotides: TGTGCCAGTAGACGGACAGGAGAGCAGTTCTTC. Translation: CASRRTGEQFF. This chain uses TRBV19 with TRBJ2-1, with 7 bases matching TRBD1. Trimming took 6 bases from V and 10 from J; bases not matched to a gene: 3. Germline CDR1 is LNHDA and CDR2 is SQIVND (reference sequence). The CDR3 spans 11 residues.

The V call is TRBV9, the J call TRBJ2-6, with TRBD2 matching 8 bases. The V segment lost 6 bases and the J segment 4 bases; nucleotides outside the gene matches: 12. Germline-derived CDR1 and CDR2 are SGDLS and YYNGEE. CDR3 size: 17 residues. The CDR3 nucleotides read TGTGCCAGCACCGACCAAGCGGGAGCTGCAGGGGCCAACGTCCTGACTTTC. This sequence encodes CASTDQAGAAGANVLTF.